Detailed here is one TCR beta chain. Sequencing was at deep level. Sorted-subset replicate PCR reactions were performed with around 210 ng DNA, corresponding to tens of thousands of T cell genomes. Assay: immunoSEQ multiplex PCR; the TCRdb copy retains only in-frame clones and omits some. Of millions of clones listed, 80% to 95% are singletons. Into CD45RA+ naive and CD45RA-negative memory subsets, the CD4+ cells were split. The V and J ends lost 0 bases and 2 bases, in that order; junction bases with no gene match: 7. CDR3 length equals 17 residues. The germline gives CDR1 SGHRS, CDR2 YFSETQ. The source of the sample is a study of shared clonotypes between healthy human individuals.

The genes are TRBV5-1 and TRBJ1-5, with 8 bases aligning to TRBD1. This sequence originates from a man in his late teens or twenties in good health. Some clones in this sample may be carry-over from other donors' samples. The sample was naive CD4+ T cells from PBMCs. Subset reported: CD45RA+ positively selected. The CDR3 spells CASSLDAGGMGNQPQHF. As DNA, the CDR3 is TGCGCCAGCAGCTTGGATGCAGGGGGCATGGGCAATCAGCCCCAGCATTTT.